A selection of T cell receptor beta chains follows, all from one sample in a study of cytomegalovirus exposure and HLA in healthy donors. Repertoires were generated with immunoSEQ multiplex PCR, while TCRdb's copy carries only in-frame clones and drops some. This repertoire shows roughly 100,000 clones, about 87% found once; its top ten account for 1.5% to 2%. Sequencing used PBMCs. These receptors originate from a woman aged 18 to 35 in good health and CMV-seropositive. Each CDR3 is given with its conserved first and last residue. D genes are given only for firm matches. Some rows mark clone size as missing; the rest say once, few, many or name a class of expanded clone.

>TRBJ1-1|TRBV4-1|16|TRBD1|NA
TGCGCCAGCAGCCAAGCTGATACAGGGGGAGAGACTGAAGCTTTCTTT
CASSQADTGGETEAFF
>TRBJ1-6|TRBV2|15|TRBD1|NA
TGTGCCAGCAGGGACAGGGGGCGCGGAGGTTCACCCCTCCACTTT
CASRDRGRGGSPLHF
>TRBJ2-4|TRBV29-1|15|TRBD1|once
TGCAGCGTTGAACAGGGGGTTGGCGCCAAAAACATTCAGTACTTC
CSVEQGVGAKNIQYF
>TRBJ2-5|TRBV6-8|13|NA|NA
TGTGCCAGCAGCCAACAGAAGCAAGAGACCCAGTACTTC
CASSQQKQETQYF
>TRBJ1-1|TRBV6-1|13|TRBD1|NA
TGTGCCAGCAGATGGACAGGGGACCTCCCCGCTTTCTTT
CASRWTGDLPAFF
>TRBJ2-3|TRBV13|12|NA|NA
TGTGCCAGCAGCTCTGGCACAGATACGCAGTATTTT
CASSSGTDTQYF
>TRBJ2-1|TRBV2|15|TRBD1|NA
TGTGCCAGCACCCGAGACAGGGGCTCCTACAATGAGCAGTTCTTC
CASTRDRGSYNEQFF
>TRBJ1-5|TRBV4-1|16|NA|few
TGCGCCAGCAGCCAACCTCACTCGGGGGGGAATCAGCCCCAGCATTTT
CASSQPHSGGNQPQHF
>TRBJ2-3|TRBV28|15|NA|NA
TGTGCCAGCAGTTTACGGCGGGTTACTACAGATACGCAGTATTTT
CASSLRRVTTDTQYF
>TRBJ2-5|TRBV29-1|15|TRBD2|NA
TGCAGCGTCGCCGGGACTAGCGGGGGGGGAGAGACCCAGTACTTC
CSVAGTSGGGETQYF
>TRBJ2-3|TRBV5-4|14|NA|NA
TGTGCCAGCAGCTTGGGCAGGGGCACAGATACGCAGTATTTT
CASSLGRGTDTQYF
>TRBJ2-3|TRBV19|13|NA|NA
TGTGCCAGTAGTTTCACAGCCACAGATACGCAGTATTTT
CASSFTATDTQYF
>TRBJ1-1|TRBV29-1|13|NA|NA
TGCAGCGTTGAAGAAGTACGGGGCACTGAAGCTTTCTTT
CSVEEVRGTEAFF
>TRBJ1-5|TRBV2|16|NA|NA
TGTGCCAGCAGTGTGGCTCAGGGGATTAGCAATCAGCCCCAGCATTTT
CASSVAQGISNQPQHF
>TRBJ1-5|TRBV27|12|NA|NA
TGTGCCAGCCGGGGCGCGGGGCAGCCCCAGCATTTT
CASRGAGQPQHF
>TRBJ1-1|TRBV6-5|14|NA|NA
TGTGCCAGCGGAACCCACAGGGTGGGCACTGAAGCTTTCTTT
CASGTHRVGTEAFF
>TRBJ1-5|TRBV19|15|NA|NA
TGTGCCAGTAGTATCCCTCGGTATAGCAATCAGCCCCAGCATTTT
CASSIPRYSNQPQHF
>TRBJ2-7|TRBV19|16|TRBD2|NA
TGTGCCAGTAGCACGGGGACTAGCGGGGCCTCCTACGAGCAGTACTTC
CASSTGTSGASYEQYF
>TRBJ2-5|TRBV29-1|14|NA|NA
TGCAGCGTTGTGGGGACATTGTTAAGGGAGACCCAGTACTTC
CSVVGTLLRETQYF
>TRBJ1-6|TRBV6-6|12|NA|NA
TGTGCCAGCAGTTCCCCAGAATCACCCCTCCACTTT
CASSSPESPLHF
>TRBJ2-7|TRBV10-3|14|NA|NA
TGTGCCATCAGTGAGGACAGAGGCTCCTACGAGCAGTACTTC
CAISEDRGSYEQYF
>TRBJ2-1|TRBV4-1|15|TRBD1|once
TGCGCCAGCAGCCAAGGCGGACGACAGGGATCATCACGGTTCTTC
CASSQGGRQGSSRFF
>TRBJ2-3|TRBV5-6|14|NA|NA
TGTGCCAGCAGCTTACGGTTGAGCACAGATACGCAGTATTTT
CASSLRLSTDTQYF
>TRBJ2-3|TRBV27|14|NA|NA
TGTGCCAGCAGTTACGCGATATCCACAGATACGCAGTATTTT
CASSYAISTDTQYF
>TRBJ2-1|TRBV18|16|TRBD2|NA
TGTGCCAGCTCACCCGGGACTAGCGGTTTTAGCAATGAGCAGTTCTTC
CASSPGTSGFSNEQFF
>TRBJ1-1|TRBV19|17|NA|NA
TGTGCCAGTACCCTATTCATAGGAGGAATCGGGAACACTGAAGCTTTCTTT
CASTLFIGGIGNTEAFF
>TRBJ2-7|TRBV7-2|13|NA|NA
TGTGCCAGCAGCTCGGGACGGGGGAACGAGCAGTACTTC
CASSSGRGNEQYF
>TRBJ2-7|TRBV28|16|NA|NA
TGTGCCAGCAGTTTAAGAGGGGGGGGCGTATCCTACGAGCAGTACTTC
CASSLRGGGVSYEQYF
>TRBJ1-1|TRBV28|13|NA|NA
TGTGCCAGCAAGACGGGGGTGAACACTGAAGCTTTCTTT
CASKTGVNTEAFF
>TRBJ2-1|TRBV5-1|17|NA|NA
TGCGCCAGCAGCTTGGCCACTAGCTTAGATACCTACAATGAGCAGTTCTTC
CASSLATSLDTYNEQFF
>TRBJ2-7|TRBV29-1|13|TRBD2|NA
TGCAGCACCAGGACTAGCACAGACTACGAGCAGTACTTC
CSTRTSTDYEQYF
>TRBJ1-1|TRBV27|15|TRBD1|NA
TGTGCCAGCAGTTGGACAGGGGGTTTAGGGACTGAAGCTTTCTTT
CASSWTGGLGTEAFF
>TRBJ1-6|TRBV19|17|TRBD1|NA
TGTGCCAGTAGCCTCCGGGACAGGGCCGAATTAAATTCACCCCTCCACTTT
CASSLRDRAELNSPLHF
>TRBJ2-2|TRBV9|15|TRBD1|NA
TGTGCCAGCAGCGCCGACAGGGTGGGGACCGGGGAGCTGTTTTTT
CASSADRVGTGELFF
>TRBJ1-6|TRBV27|14|TRBD1|NA
TGTGCCAGCAGCTACGACAGGGGAAGGTCACCCCTCCACTTT
CASSYDRGRSPLHF
>TRBJ2-1|TRBV7-6|13|TRBD1|NA
TGTGCCAGCAGCTTGGGACAGGGTAATGAGCAGTTCTTC
CASSLGQGNEQFF
>TRBJ1-4|TRBV28|14|TRBD1|NA
TGTGCCAGCAGTTTAAGGGGGCTTTTTGAAAAACTGTTTTTT
CASSLRGLFEKLFF
>TRBJ2-4|TRBV7-2|14|NA|NA
TGTGCCAGCAACCTCGGGGGTCCCAAAAACATTCAGTACTTC
CASNLGGPKNIQYF
>TRBJ1-6|TRBV5-1|17|NA|NA
TGCGCCAGCAGCTTTACAGGGTTAAGCTCCTATAATTCACCCCTCCACTTT
CASSFTGLSSYNSPLHF
>TRBJ1-4|TRBV4-3|17|NA|NA
TGCGCCAGCAGCCAAGATCGGGGAGGATTAACTAATGAAAAACTGTTTTTT
CASSQDRGGLTNEKLFF
>TRBJ2-5|TRBV4-3|14|NA|few
TGCGCCAGCAGCCAAGCCGGGGATCAGAAGACCCAGTACTTC
CASSQAGDQKTQYF
>TRBJ1-6|TRBV7-8|16|NA|few
TGTGCCAGCAGCTCCATAGGCAGGGGATATAATTCACCCCTCCACTTT
CASSSIGRGYNSPLHF
>TRBJ2-2|TRBV11-3|15|NA|NA
TGTGCCAGCAGCTCTTACAGGGCCAGCAACGGGGAGCTGTTTTTT
CASSSYRASNGELFF
>TRBJ1-2|TRBV6-5|14|NA|NA
TGTGCCAGCAGTTACGAACGACACATCGCCCGCTACACCTTC
CASSYERHIARYTF